The rows below give T cell receptor beta chains drawn from one sample of a study of control samples from healthy donors and cancer patients. Produced via immunoSEQ multiplex PCR; TCRdb's table is partial and in-frame only. This table has 190,000 or so clones, approximately 92% appearing once. Material: blood. These TCRs come from a young man in good health. The CDR3 runs from the conserved cysteine through the conserved F or W. A D gene is named only where the DNA matches it firmly. Size is omitted from some rows. Given values are once, few, many or a class for expanded clones.

NA	TRBV2	NA	TRBJ1-5	CASNRDGQPQHF
few	TRBV28	NA	TRBJ1-4	CASRYRAATNEKLFF
once	TRBV6-5	TRBD1	TRBJ1-2	CASSSGSGQLYGYTF
NA	TRBV6-2/TRBV6-3	TRBD1	TRBJ1-1	CASSTLLRGDMNTEAFF
NA	TRBV7-3	TRBD1	TRBJ1-5	CASSSPDRGKGQPQHF
NA	TRBV7-2	TRBD1	TRBJ2-2	CASSLGTGPNTGELFF
NA	TRBV7-8	TRBD2	TRBJ2-4	CASSFRTSGGQNIQYF
NA	TRBV24-1	TRBD2	TRBJ2-5	CATSDLGLGGETQYF
NA	TRBV10-3	NA	TRBJ1-6	CAISDSNNSPLHF
NA	TRBV18	TRBD1	TRBJ1-2	CASSPSYLDRVYGYTF
few	TRBV3-1/TRBV3-2	NA	TRBJ1-5	CASSQGAGQPQHF
NA	TRBV6-5	NA	TRBJ2-7	CASSQSQGYEQYF
NA	TRBV7-3	NA	TRBJ2-5	CASSPRRDETQYF
once	TRBV10-3	NA	TRBJ2-3	CAISEGVAAIDTDTQYF
few	TRBV5-1	NA	TRBJ2-7	CASSLVQEDVYEQYF
NA	TRBV3-1/TRBV3-2	NA	TRBJ1-5	CASSQANQPQHF
NA	TRBV7-3	NA	TRBJ2-2	CASSDGALNTGELFF
NA	TRBV9	NA	TRBJ1-2	CASTPRTDNYGYTF
NA	TRBV13	NA	TRBJ1-3	CASRLSGPGNTIYF
NA	TRBV6-5	NA	TRBJ1-2	CASRSQYGYTF
NA	TRBV6-5	NA	TRBJ1-1	CASSYVKETEAFF
NA	TRBV10-3	TRBD2	TRBJ2-1	CAISGVTSRDEQFF
NA	TRBV29-1	NA	TRBJ2-1	CSVEVSRAVGYNEQFF
NA	TRBV6-6	NA	TRBJ1-5	CASSLQAGGNSNQPQHF
NA	TRBV19	TRBD2	TRBJ2-4	CASSPFATSGGSKLAKNIQYF
NA	TRBV29-1	NA	TRBJ1-2	CSVEGRTNYGYTF
NA	TRBV19	NA	TRBJ1-1	CATRRGASDVVAFF
NA	TRBV25-1	TRBD1	TRBJ2-7	CASRDRVTSEQYF
NA	TRBV19	TRBD1	TRBJ1-1	CASSIRDRGAEAFF
NA	TRBV19	NA	TRBJ1-2	CASSIIRGSGYGYTF
NA	TRBV19	TRBD1	TRBJ2-1	CASSPGQGYNEQFF
NA	TRBV9	TRBD1	TRBJ1-1	CASSAQLQGGTEAFF
NA	TRBV11-2	NA	TRBJ1-2	CASSLSPGDYGYTF
NA	TRBV27	TRBD1	TRBJ2-7	CASSWTGEVYEQYF
NA	TRBV18	NA	TRBJ2-7	CASSSGTTYEQYF
NA	TRBV27	NA	TRBJ2-7	CASSPRTDSSYEQYF
NA	TRBV19	TRBD1	TRBJ1-1	CASTRDSLAFF